The source of this TCR beta chain is a study of identical twins. The length of the CDR3 is 14 residues. Trimming cost V 5 bases and J 4 bases; bases outside gene matches: 6. Per germline, CDR1 PRHDT and CDR2 FYEKMQ (reference sequence). This clonotype was counted a few times. As yet, its antigen is unknown. TCRdb reprocessed the 5' RACE reads via MiXCR and lists one record per CDR3 protein. The sample includes about 570,000 distinct CDR3 sequences, roughly 9.5% of them seen just once. Study-level points and caveats: Fewer insertions were carried by abundant cord blood beta clonotypes, but none was seen in memory repertoires.

These sequences were also reported in another study, on yellow fever vaccine responses in identical twins. From that second work: On the reported evidence, twins' vaccine T cell responses seemed partly convergent and partly personalized.

Sequencing used PBMCs. The genes are TRBV13 and TRBJ2-7; TRBD1 agrees at 9 bases. The receptor was derived from a woman between 18 and 30 years old in good health. CDR3 bases: TGTGCCAGCAGCATTTACAGGGGGCTGTACGAGCAGTACTTC. Translating gives CASSIYRGLYEQYF. The whole variable domain, remainder taken from reference TRBV13 and TRBJ2-7, is AAGVIQSPRHLIKEKRETATLKCYPIPRHDTVYWYQQGPGQDPQFLISFYEKMQSDKGSIPDRFSAQQFSDYHSELNMSSLELGDSALYFCASSIYRGLYEQYFGPGTRLTVT.